The rows below give T cell receptor beta chains drawn from one sample of a study of naive and memory T cell subsets. TCRdb fed the UMI-ligation and nested PCR reads into MiXCR, producing one record per CDR3 protein. This table holds 150,000 or so distinct CDR3 sequences, over 20% found once. Sequences were obtained from naive CD4+ T cells from blood. These receptors all stem from a human donor in good health. Both conserved end residues are part of each CDR3. Fields, in order: J gene, D gene, V gene, clone size, CDR3 DNA, CDR3 protein. The D gene is left open where the match is weak. Clone size is stated in some rows and not others, as once, few, many or a class when expanded.

J: TRBJ2-1
D: .
V: TRBV20-1
size: few
DNA: TGCAGTGCTAGACCCGGTGAGTCCTACAATGAGCAGTTCTTC
CDR3: CSARPGESYNEQFF

J: TRBJ2-6
D: .
V: TRBV7-8
size: .
DNA: TGTGCCAGCAGCTTAGTAGTCGGCGGGGCCAACGTCCTGACTTTC
CDR3: CASSLVVGGANVLTF

J: TRBJ2-5
D: .
V: TRBV20-1
size: .
DNA: TGCAGTGCTAGCCCCCATGGGGAGACCCAGTACTTC
CDR3: CSASPHGETQYF

J: TRBJ2-3
D: TRBD2
V: TRBV11-2
size: few
DNA: TGTGCCAGCAGCTTACGAGTGCGGGAGGAAGGAGCCAGCACAGATACGCAGTATTTT
CDR3: CASSLRVREEGASTDTQYF

J: TRBJ2-1
D: .
V: TRBV6-1
size: few
DNA: TGTGCCAGCAGTGCGGGGGTGGGGACCTACAATGAGCAGTTCTTC
CDR3: CASSAGVGTYNEQFF

J: TRBJ1-4
D: .
V: TRBV12-3/TRBV12-4
size: few
DNA: TGTGCCAGCAGCGACAGCTCAACTAATGAAAAACTGTTTTTT
CDR3: CASSDSSTNEKLFF

J: TRBJ1-5
D: .
V: TRBV6-1
size: .
DNA: TGTGCCAGCAGTGTTGTTACAGAAGTCCTTAGCAATCAGCCCCAGCATTTT
CDR3: CASSVVTEVLSNQPQHF

J: TRBJ2-7
D: .
V: TRBV20-1
size: .
DNA: TGCAGTGCCATAAATCCTGCGAAAAAGTTTGAGCAGTACTTC
CDR3: CSAINPAKKFEQYF

J: TRBJ2-5
D: TRBD2
V: TRBV3-1
size: .
DNA: TGTGCCAGCAGCCTTTGGACTAGCGACCTACAAGAGACCCAGTACTTC
CDR3: CASSLWTSDLQETQYF

J: TRBJ1-5
D: .
V: TRBV12-5
size: few
DNA: TGTGCTAGTGGTCGGAGTGATCAGCCCCAGCATTTT
CDR3: CASGRSDQPQHF

J: TRBJ1-3
D: .
V: TRBV28
size: .
DNA: TGTGCCAGCAGAGCCCCCTCTGGAAACACCATATATTTT
CDR3: CASRAPSGNTIYF

J: TRBJ1-2
D: .
V: TRBV6-1
size: .
DNA: TGTGCCAGCAGTGAGGCCGGGGCCGGTTCATTTGGCTACACCTTC
CDR3: CASSEAGAGSFGYTF

J: TRBJ2-7
D: TRBD2
V: TRBV20-1
size: .
DNA: TGCAGTGCGGAAGCTAGCGGGAGCTCCTACGAGCAGTACTTC
CDR3: CSAEASGSSYEQYF

J: TRBJ2-7
D: .
V: TRBV6-5
size: few
DNA: TGTGCCAGCAGTTATATGTCTGAGGGTTCCTACGAGCAGTACTTC
CDR3: CASSYMSEGSYEQYF

J: TRBJ2-2
D: .
V: TRBV6-5
size: few
DNA: TGTGCCAGCTCCTCAGGGGTGGCGGGATGGGGGACCGGGGAGCTGTTTTTT
CDR3: CASSSGVAGWGTGELFF

J: TRBJ1-1
D: .
V: TRBV29-1
size: .
DNA: TGCAGCGTAATATCAGGGAACACTGAAGCTTTCTTT
CDR3: CSVISGNTEAFF

J: TRBJ2-7
D: TRBD1
V: TRBV5-1
size: .
DNA: TGCGCCAGCAGCATATCTCCGGGACAGTCCTACGAGCAGTACTTC
CDR3: CASSISPGQSYEQYF

J: TRBJ2-3
D: .
V: TRBV4-1
size: few
DNA: TGCGCCAGCAGCCAAGCCCCGGGCGGCGGTACGCAGTATTTT
CDR3: CASSQAPGGGTQYF

J: TRBJ2-7
D: TRBD1
V: TRBV6-5
size: few
DNA: TGTGCCAGCAGTTACTCTCCGACAGGGCTCCACGAGCAGTACTTC
CDR3: CASSYSPTGLHEQYF

J: TRBJ2-1
D: .
V: TRBV6-6
size: .
DNA: TGTGCCAGCAGTCGATACTGGGACTACAATGAGCAGTTCTTC
CDR3: CASSRYWDYNEQFF

J: TRBJ1-1
D: .
V: TRBV29-1
size: many
DNA: TGCAGCGTTGAAGATTGGACGGTGGGGAACACTGAAGCTTTCTTT
CDR3: CSVEDWTVGNTEAFF

J: TRBJ2-3
D: TRBD1
V: TRBV19
size: few
DNA: TGTGCCAGTAGATCGAGCCTTGGACAGGGGGCCACAGATACGCAGTATTTT
CDR3: CASRSSLGQGATDTQYF

J: TRBJ1-1
D: .
V: TRBV28
size: .
DNA: TGTGCCAGCAGTGCCCCGGCAGTTCCTGAAGCTTTCTTT
CDR3: CASSAPAVPEAFF

J: TRBJ1-6
D: .
V: TRBV30
size: .
DNA: TGTGCCGGACGACAGGACCTGGGGGGTAATTCACCCCTCCACTTT
CDR3: CAGRQDLGGNSPLHF

J: TRBJ2-5
D: TRBD2
V: TRBV9
size: .
DNA: TGTGCCAGCACCAGGACTAGCGGGACCCAAGAGACCCAGTACTTC
CDR3: CASTRTSGTQETQYF

J: TRBJ2-7
D: TRBD1
V: TRBV7-2
size: few
DNA: TGTGCCAGCAGCCCTGTCCGGACAGGTCATTACGAGCAGTACTTC
CDR3: CASSPVRTGHYEQYF

J: TRBJ2-6
D: TRBD1
V: TRBV14
size: .
DNA: TGTGCCAGCAGCCAACGCCGGGACAGGGGGCCGCGTGGGGCCAACGTCCTGACTTTC
CDR3: CASSQRRDRGPRGANVLTF

J: TRBJ1-1
D: TRBD1
V: TRBV6-2/TRBV6-3
size: .
DNA: TGTGCCAGCCTTCCTCCGGTATTCGGGGACAGGGGCGAGACTGAAGCTTTCTTT
CDR3: CASLPPVFGDRGETEAFF

J: TRBJ2-3
D: .
V: TRBV28
size: few
DNA: TGTGCCAGCAGTCTAATAGGTCGCGGGAGCACAGATACGCAGTATTTT
CDR3: CASSLIGRGSTDTQYF

J: TRBJ2-4
D: .
V: TRBV19
size: .
DNA: TGTGCCAGTAGTTTTTTGACCGGCGTAAACATTCAGTACTTC
CDR3: CASSFLTGVNIQYF

J: TRBJ2-7
D: TRBD1
V: TRBV29-1
size: few
DNA: TGCAGCGTTGAAGACCCGGGACAGGGGGCAGGCGAGCAGTACTTC
CDR3: CSVEDPGQGAGEQYF

J: TRBJ2-6
D: .
V: TRBV6-2/TRBV6-3
size: .
DNA: TGTGCCAGCTTAAAGGGCTCTGGGGCCAACGTCCTGACTTTC
CDR3: CASLKGSGANVLTF

J: TRBJ1-2
D: TRBD1
V: TRBV7-3
size: few
DNA: TGTGCCAGCAGCTCCCGGACAGGGGGTGGCTACACCTTC
CDR3: CASSSRTGGGYTF

J: TRBJ1-1
D: TRBD1
V: TRBV29-1
size: few
DNA: TGCAGCGTCGCGGGACAGATGAACACTGAAGCTTTCTTT
CDR3: CSVAGQMNTEAFF

J: TRBJ1-1
D: .
V: TRBV5-6
size: .
DNA: TGTGCCAGCAGCTTCCCTGGAAGGGCCACTGAAGCTTTCTTT
CDR3: CASSFPGRATEAFF

J: TRBJ1-4
D: TRBD1
V: TRBV4-3
size: few
DNA: TGCGCCAGCAGCCAAGGAAGGGGGCCGGAGTCACTGTTTTTT
CDR3: CASSQGRGPESLFF

J: TRBJ1-5
D: .
V: TRBV27
size: .
DNA: TGTGCCAGCAGTGCTACAGGGAACAATCAGCCCCAGCATTTT
CDR3: CASSATGNNQPQHF

J: TRBJ2-1
D: TRBD2
V: TRBV28
size: few
DNA: TGTGCCAGCAGTCCTCTTTCCCTAGCGGGTCGATGGAATGAGCAGTTCTTC
CDR3: CASSPLSLAGRWNEQFF

J: TRBJ2-3
D: TRBD2
V: TRBV3-1
size: .
DNA: TGTGCCAGCAGCCCCCGCCCGGGACTAAGCACAGATACGCAGTATTTT
CDR3: CASSPRPGLSTDTQYF

J: TRBJ2-7
D: .
V: TRBV20-1
size: many
DNA: TGCAGTGCTAGGGACCCTGGGGGGACCCCCTACGAGCAGTACTTC
CDR3: CSARDPGGTPYEQYF

J: TRBJ1-5
D: .
V: TRBV6-5
size: few
DNA: TGTGCCAGCAGTTCCGCGGGGGCGGGCAATCAGCCCCAGCATTTT
CDR3: CASSSAGAGNQPQHF

J: TRBJ2-3
D: TRBD1
V: TRBV7-8
size: few
DNA: TGTGCCAGCAGCTTAGGGAGACAGGGGCCAAGCACAGATACGCAGTATTTT
CDR3: CASSLGRQGPSTDTQYF

J: TRBJ2-3
D: .
V: TRBV6-5
size: few
DNA: TGTGCCAGCAGTTCCCTAGATTCAGGACGTACAGATACGCAGTATTTT
CDR3: CASSSLDSGRTDTQYF

J: TRBJ2-7
D: .
V: TRBV20-1
size: .
DNA: TGCAGTGGGGGTAGTCGGTACGAGCAGTACTTC
CDR3: CSGGSRYEQYF

J: TRBJ2-7
D: TRBD1
V: TRBV20-1
size: many
DNA: TGCAGTGCTTCGTTGCCCACAGGGGGCCTTACAATCTACGAGCAGTACTTC
CDR3: CSASLPTGGLTIYEQYF

J: TRBJ1-2
D: .
V: TRBV28
size: .
DNA: TGTGCCAGCAGGGCCGGGGGTATCTATGGCTACACCTTC
CDR3: CASRAGGIYGYTF

J: TRBJ2-1
D: .
V: TRBV5-1
size: .
DNA: TGCACCAGCAGCTCTACCGGACAGAACAATGAGCAGTTCTTC
CDR3: CTSSSTGQNNEQFF

J: TRBJ1-4
D: TRBD1
V: TRBV7-8
size: .
DNA: TGTGCCAGCAGCCGGGGACAGGGAGATGAAAAACTGTTTTTT
CDR3: CASSRGQGDEKLFF

J: TRBJ1-1
D: .
V: TRBV29-1
size: few
DNA: TGCAGCGTTGGTTATGGTCTAATAGAGAACACTGAAGCTTTCTTT
CDR3: CSVGYGLIENTEAFF

J: TRBJ2-3
D: TRBD1
V: TRBV6-4
size: few
DNA: TGTGCCAGCAGGATGACAGGGGGCTCTGATACGCAGTATTTT
CDR3: CASRMTGGSDTQYF

J: TRBJ2-3
D: TRBD2
V: TRBV10-3
size: .
DNA: TGTGCCATAAAGGGAGGGTTCACAGATACGCAGTATTTT
CDR3: CAIKGGFTDTQYF

J: TRBJ2-7
D: .
V: TRBV7-8
size: .
DNA: TGTGCCAGCAGCTTCCGGGAGTTCGCATCACCCGAGCAGTACTTC
CDR3: CASSFREFASPEQYF

J: TRBJ2-7
D: .
V: TRBV29-1
size: few
DNA: TGCAGCGTTGAAGGGTTTGACGAGCAGTACTTC
CDR3: CSVEGFDEQYF

J: TRBJ2-1
D: TRBD2
V: TRBV15
size: once
DNA: TGTGTCACCAGCAGAGACCCCGGGACTAGGGGTAATGAGCAGTTCTTC
CDR3: CVTSRDPGTRGNEQFF

J: TRBJ2-1
D: TRBD2
V: TRBV5-1
size: .
DNA: TGCGCCAGCAGCTGGGAGGGAGCGACCTCCTACAATGAGCAGTTCTTC
CDR3: CASSWEGATSYNEQFF

J: TRBJ1-1
D: .
V: TRBV5-1
size: .
DNA: TGCGCCAGCAGCTTGGGGCCGGGGAACACTGAAGCTTTCTTT
CDR3: CASSLGPGNTEAFF

J: TRBJ2-7
D: .
V: TRBV6-6
size: many
DNA: TGTGCCAGCACCATGGGTGGCCCGTTAAGGAACGAGCAGTACTTC
CDR3: CASTMGGPLRNEQYF

J: TRBJ1-5
D: .
V: TRBV29-1
size: .
DNA: TGCAGCGTCACCACCGGGACGGCTAGCAATCAGCCCCAGCATTTT
CDR3: CSVTTGTASNQPQHF